This T cell receptor beta chain was sequenced during a study of blood T cell repertoires in COVID-19. Between the trimmed V and J ends, which lost 5 bases and 5 bases, there was a span of 14 bases. Per the germline V gene, CDR1 is SGHRS and CDR2 is YFSETQ. The CDR3 covers 14 residues. Produced via immunoSEQ multiplex PCR; TCRdb's table is partial and in-frame only. The table records 70,000 to 95,000 clones, about 88% of them present only once. Sequenced input: peripheral blood. The clonotype originates from a woman of 80 years or more with active COVID-19. The chain combines TRBV5-1 with TRBJ2-1, with D tentatively TRBD1 (6 bases). CDR3 residues: CASSSGAFDNEQFF. The CDR3 bases are TGCGCCAGCAGTTCAGGGGCATTCGACAATGAGCAGTTCTTC. Filled out from reference TRBV5-1 and TRBJ2-1, the complete variable domain reads KAGVTQTPRYLIKTRGQQVTLSCSPISGHRSVSWYQQTPGQGLQFLFEYFSETQRNKGNFPGRFSGRQFSNSRSEMNVSTLELGDSALYLCASSSGAFDNEQFFGPGTRLTVL.